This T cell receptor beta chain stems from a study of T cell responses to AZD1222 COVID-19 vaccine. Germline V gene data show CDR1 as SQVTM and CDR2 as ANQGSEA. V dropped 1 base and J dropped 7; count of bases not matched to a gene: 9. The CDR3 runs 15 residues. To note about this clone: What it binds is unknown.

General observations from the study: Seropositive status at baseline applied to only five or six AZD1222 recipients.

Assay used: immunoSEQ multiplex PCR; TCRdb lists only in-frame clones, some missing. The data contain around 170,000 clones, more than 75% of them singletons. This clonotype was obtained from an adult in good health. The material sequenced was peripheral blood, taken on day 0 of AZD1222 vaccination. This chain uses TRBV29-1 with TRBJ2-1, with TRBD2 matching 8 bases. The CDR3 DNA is TGCAGCGTTGAAGGGCTAGCGGGCGCATTAAATGAGCAGTTCTTC. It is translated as CSVEGLAGALNEQFF.